These T cell receptor beta chains were read from a single sample in a study of CD4 and CD8 cells across lung adenocarcinoma regions. TCRdb reanalysed the PCR reads using MiXCR and keeps one entry per CDR3 protein. The sample yields under 20,000 distinct CDR3 sequences, 45% to 50% seen once. Sequenced input: CD8+ T cells from the margin of a lung tumor. These TCRs come from a male donor with lung adenocarcinoma. The CD4 and CD8 labels of this study may be unreliable. The CDR3 runs from the conserved cysteine through the conserved F or W. A D gene is named only where the DNA matches it firmly.

len: 13; v_gene: TRBV27; d_gene: NA; j_gene: TRBJ1-1; CDR3aa: CASSEGRRTEAFF
len: 14; v_gene: TRBV6-1; d_gene: NA; j_gene: TRBJ2-3; CDR3aa: CASSWGTGTDTQYF
len: 15; v_gene: TRBV5-1; d_gene: NA; j_gene: TRBJ2-2; CDR3aa: CAIGLKAVSTGTQFF
len: 15; v_gene: TRBV10-3; d_gene: TRBD1; j_gene: TRBJ2-5; CDR3aa: CAISDESDREETQYF
len: 14; v_gene: TRBV6-1; d_gene: TRBD2; j_gene: TRBJ2-3; CDR3aa: CVSSRSGRTDTQYF
len: 16; v_gene: TRBV6-1; d_gene: NA; j_gene: TRBJ2-1; CDR3aa: CASGGAGRRDGDTQYF
len: 14; v_gene: TRBV7-7; d_gene: NA; j_gene: TRBJ2-5; CDR3aa: CASSLASQQGTQYF
len: 17; v_gene: TRBV6-1; d_gene: TRBD1; j_gene: TRBJ1-3; CDR3aa: CASSVGRGPSSGNTIYF
len: 16; v_gene: TRBV11-2; d_gene: TRBD2; j_gene: TRBJ2-1; CDR3aa: CASSPGLAGVGNEQFF
len: 15; v_gene: TRBV4-1; d_gene: TRBD1; j_gene: TRBJ1-2; CDR3aa: CASSQSQGGNYGYTF
len: 15; v_gene: TRBV6-5; d_gene: NA; j_gene: TRBJ2-3; CDR3aa: CASSYYQTSTDTQYF
len: 15; v_gene: TRBV6-5; d_gene: NA; j_gene: TRBJ2-1; CDR3aa: CASSWGLEAVNEQFF
len: 16; v_gene: TRBV27; d_gene: NA; j_gene: TRBJ1-6; CDR3aa: CASRGRTTLYNSPLHF
len: 14; v_gene: TRBV7-2; d_gene: TRBD1; j_gene: TRBJ1-1; CDR3aa: CASSLGGQGLEAFF
len: 13; v_gene: TRBV6-1; d_gene: TRBD2; j_gene: TRBJ2-5; CDR3aa: CASSDSGSETQYF
len: 15; v_gene: TRBV27; d_gene: NA; j_gene: TRBJ2-2; CDR3aa: CASSLSLPNYEELFF
len: 13; v_gene: TRBV6-1; d_gene: NA; j_gene: NA; CDR3aa: CASSGQPNYEQYF
len: 15; v_gene: TRBV6-5; d_gene: NA; j_gene: TRBJ1-1; CDR3aa: CASSYGGMLNTEAFF
len: 15; v_gene: TRBV14; d_gene: TRBD2; j_gene: TRBJ2-7; CDR3aa: CASSQDWGLGGEQYF
len: 16; v_gene: TRBV4-1; d_gene: TRBD1; j_gene: TRBJ2-2; CDR3aa: CASSPGTGRLTGELFF
len: 18; v_gene: TRBV6-1; d_gene: TRBD1; j_gene: TRBJ2-3; CDR3aa: CARRTGTGDLKGTDTQYF
len: 12; v_gene: TRBV6-1; d_gene: NA; j_gene: TRBJ2-2; CDR3aa: CASIGSSGELFF
len: 14; v_gene: TRBV7-7; d_gene: TRBD1; j_gene: TRBJ2-1; CDR3aa: CALGVRDSLNEQFF
len: 10; v_gene: TRBV27; d_gene: NA; j_gene: NA; CDR3aa: CASGHHEQYF
len: 13; v_gene: TRBV6-1; d_gene: NA; j_gene: TRBJ1-2; CDR3aa: CASSESRVRGYTF
len: 14; v_gene: TRBV6-1; d_gene: TRBD2; j_gene: NA; CDR3aa: CASRCVGGKDTQYF
len: 16; v_gene: TRBV6-1; d_gene: TRBD2; j_gene: TRBJ2-5; CDR3aa: CASRGRGGRGPETQYF
len: 13; v_gene: TRBV6-1; d_gene: NA; j_gene: TRBJ1-2; CDR3aa: CASRPTANYGYTF
len: 15; v_gene: TRBV30; d_gene: TRBD2; j_gene: NA; CDR3aa: CAWSVSGGPWDEQYF
len: 17; v_gene: TRBV7-3; d_gene: TRBD2; j_gene: TRBJ2-3; CDR3aa: CASSLLKTSGTLDTQYF
len: 14; v_gene: TRBV11-2; d_gene: NA; j_gene: TRBJ2-2; CDR3aa: CASRKDGSTGELFF
len: 13; v_gene: TRBV7-6; d_gene: TRBD2; j_gene: TRBJ2-1; CDR3aa: CASSHGTNNEQFF
len: 16; v_gene: TRBV28; d_gene: NA; j_gene: TRBJ2-4; CDR3aa: CASSPFRGEAKNIQYF
len: 16; v_gene: TRBV10-2; d_gene: TRBD2; j_gene: TRBJ2-2; CDR3aa: CASRPPSGSNTGELFF
len: 16; v_gene: TRBV6-8; d_gene: NA; j_gene: TRBJ2-4; CDR3aa: CASRGEGGGTQNTQYF
len: 13; v_gene: TRBV6-1; d_gene: NA; j_gene: TRBJ1-1; CDR3aa: CASSIRVGTEAFF
len: 16; v_gene: TRBV12-5; d_gene: TRBD1; j_gene: TRBJ2-5; CDR3aa: CASGYSPDRGKKTQYF
len: 14; v_gene: TRBV9; d_gene: TRBD2; j_gene: NA; CDR3aa: CASSMSGSSYEQYF
len: 19; v_gene: TRBV27; d_gene: TRBD2; j_gene: TRBJ2-7; CDR3aa: CASRLGAIALAESSYEQYF
len: 13; v_gene: TRBV11-2; d_gene: NA; j_gene: TRBJ2-7; CDR3aa: CASSLDPGGIRNF
len: 14; v_gene: TRBV7-2; d_gene: NA; j_gene: TRBJ1-1; CDR3aa: CASKDFITRAEAFF
len: 13; v_gene: TRBV12-3/TRBV12-4; d_gene: NA; j_gene: TRBJ2-1; CDR3aa: CASSLALALEQFF
len: 15; v_gene: TRBV10-3; d_gene: TRBD1; j_gene: TRBJ2-6; CDR3aa: CAISQGAAGSNVQTF
len: 12; v_gene: TRBV12-3/TRBV12-4; d_gene: NA; j_gene: TRBJ2-7; CDR3aa: CASCRGYNEQYF
len: 17; v_gene: TRBV27; d_gene: NA; j_gene: TRBJ2-4; CDR3aa: CASGRATGLRAKNIQYF
len: 16; v_gene: TRBV6-5; d_gene: TRBD2; j_gene: TRBJ2-4; CDR3aa: CASSYGGIAGVNIQYF
len: 15; v_gene: TRBV6-1; d_gene: TRBD2; j_gene: TRBJ2-7; CDR3aa: CASTLVWTSTYEQYF
len: 15; v_gene: TRBV6-5; d_gene: NA; j_gene: TRBJ1-2; CDR3aa: CASILTPGDNYGYTF